The clone carrying this TCR beta chain was seen only a few times. Its antigen is unidentified. This sample stems from a study of T-cell reconstitution after alpha-beta-depleted transplantation in children. Overall study findings and caveats: Surviving recipient cells, namely T cells and thymic progenitors, were the source of high day-60 TCRbeta diversity in some patients. Alpha-beta T cells present about two months after transplant were reported to originate from several hundred expanded graft clones. Fresh T-cell production supplied most of the T-cell counts and diversity seen one year after transplant.

Unique molecular identifiers were incorporated during preparation of the TCRbeta library. TCRdb recomputed calls from the PCR reads with MiXCR, one row per CDR3 protein. The sample records 250,000 to 300,000 distinct CDR3 sequences, roughly 9.1% being singletons. The sequences come from PBMCs, collected before TCRalphabeta/CD19-depleted stem cell transplant. This clonotype was obtained from a boy in the first two years of life with acute myeloid leukemia, due to receive a stem cell transplant.

The CDR3 loop reads CASSQGPSRGNIQYF. DNA for the CDR3: TGCGCCAGCAGCCAAGGCCCTTCCAGGGGCAACATTCAGTACTTC. This chain joins TRBV4-3 and TRBJ2-4; tentatively, D is TRBD1 (6 bases). The CDR3 totals 15 residues. Trimming took 1 base from V and 7 from J, leaving 14 bases between them. CDR1 and CDR2 (germline): LGHNA, YSLEER.